Below, one T cell receptor beta chain is given with its context. These data belong to a study of shared clonotypes between healthy human individuals. Study in general: Donors consisted of a couple of women and a few men between 18 and 49.

Here immunoSEQ multiplex PCR was the method, and the copy in TCRdb shows in-frame clones only, minus some. The sample carries about 1 million clones, 70% to 80% recorded once. The CDR3 length is 14 residues. The germline V gene has CDR1 SGHVS and CDR2 FQNEAQ. Deletions cut 5 bases from V and 4 bases from J, with 13 bases between. The chain recombines TRBV7-8 with TRBJ2-3; D perhaps matches TRBD2 (6 bases). Specimen: memory CD4+ T cells sorted from blood. The subset denotes: CD45RA-negative fraction. The sequence derives from a man aged 18 to 29 in good health. In nucleotides, the CDR3 is TGTGCCAGCAGCCTGAAGGACTATGCAGATACGCAGTATTTT. This translates into CASSLKDYADTQYF.